One and the same sample provided the 3 T cell receptor beta chains below, sequenced in a study of blood T cell repertoires in COVID-19. Here immunoSEQ multiplex PCR was the method, and the copy in TCRdb shows in-frame clones only, minus some. The profile shows more than 95,000 clones, almost 70% of them singletons. The material sequenced was peripheral blood. These receptors originate from a woman between 65 and 79 years old with acute or convalescent COVID-19.

The chain has TRBV9 and TRBJ1-6, with 7 nucleotides matching TRBD1. Per the germline V gene, CDR1 is SGDLS and CDR2 is YYNGEE. The ends lost 1 base at V and 5 bases at J; junction bases unmatched: 3. CDR3 length: 15 residues. CDR3 region: CASSVRGQNNSPLHF. CDR3 DNA: TGTGCCAGCAGCGTACGGGGACAGAATAATTCACCCCTCCACTTT.

CDR3 amino acids: CASSRQGVRGPQHF. Here the CDR3 DNA reads TGTGCCAGCAGCCGACAGGGGGTGCGGGGGCCCCAGCATTTT. The chain links TRBV6-5 to TRBJ1-5; TRBD1 agrees at 9 bases. Germline CDR1 and CDR2: MNHEY and SVGAGI. The V and J ends lost 6 bases and 9 bases, in that order; junction bases with no gene match: 9. CDR3 length: 14 residues.

This clone was seen only once. This CDR3 reads CASSPSPNSPLHF. The CDR3 region has the DNA TGTGCCAGCAGCCCCAGTCCGAATTCACCCCTCCACTTT. The chain recombines TRBV9 with TRBJ1-6; no clear D gene. Per the germline V gene, CDR1 is SGDLS and CDR2 is YYNGEE. Trimming removed 4 bases from V and 7 bases from J, with 9 bases in between. The CDR3 runs to 13 residues.